This TCR beta chain was identified during a study of regulatory T cells in long-lasting Graves disease. The length of the CDR3 is 14 residues. Germline V gene lookup returns CDR1 SGHDT and CDR2 YYEEEE. With V trimmed by 2 bases and J by 7 bases, 5 bases remained unmatched. The TCR beta library used iRepertoire HTBI primers with Arm-PCR amplification of CDR3. TCRdb called the multiplex PCR reads again in MiXCR, with one record for every CDR3 protein. The data show 350,000 to 550,000 distinct CDR3 sequences, under 15% seen once. Time point given: newly diagnosed GD, antithyroid drugs for less than 3 months. RNA isolated from PBMCs was used to make the TCR library. The same data also went into a second study, on T cells in Graves' hyperthyroidism and ophthalmopathy.

The sequence came from a woman aged 25 to 39 with Graves disease. Specimen: peripheral blood mononuclear cells (PBMCs), collected at new diagnosis, from a patient treated with antithyroid drugs. The chain uses TRBV5-6 and TRBJ1-5; 8 nucleotides agree with TRBD1. Here the CDR3 reads CASSFRTGRQPQHF. The CDR3 bases are TGTGCCAGCAGCTTTCGGACAGGGAGGCAGCCCCAGCATTTT.